The 32 T cell receptor beta chains below were found in one sample sequenced in a study of technical replicates of blood from several donors. The protocol was immunoSEQ multiplex PCR, while the TCRdb copy is restricted to in-frame clones and leaves out a portion. The table has over 70,000 clones, about 94% seen once; the top ten hold approximately 0.4%. Sequencing was done on a sample of T cells isolated from PBMCs. These receptor sequences come from a human donor in good health.

The chain links TRBV7-9 to TRBJ2-3; 12 bases fit TRBD2. CDR3 length equals 17 residues. V shed 2 bases, J shed 3 bases, and the junction held 6 bases outside the gene matches. Germline V gene data show CDR1 as SEHNR and CDR2 as FQNEAQ (reference sequence). DNA for the CDR3: TGTGCCAGCAGCTTACCGTCGACTAGCGGGAGAACAGATACGCAGTATTTT. It translates to CASSLPSTSGRTDTQYF.

Here the CDR3 reads CASSPTGSKETQYF. The CDR3 DNA follows: TGTGCCAGCAGCCCGACGGGGTCCAAAGAGACCCAGTACTTC. This chain links TRBV7-9 with TRBJ2-5; D might be TRBD2 (5 bases). The CDR3 runs to 14 residues. Looked up from germline, CDR1 is SEHNR and CDR2 is FQNEAQ (reference sequence). Trimming pared 5 bases from V and 3 bases from J, leaving 13 bases between.

The rearrangement uses TRBV19 and TRBJ2-1, with D possibly being TRBD2 (8 bases). Germline CDR1 LNHDA, CDR2 SQIVND (reference sequence). This CDR3 is 15 amino acids long. V was cut by 6 bases and J by 2 bases, with 14 bases left in between. CDR3 in DNA: TGTGCCAGTAGATTTAGCGGGACAGCCTACAATGAGCAGTTCTTC. Its protein is CASRFSGTAYNEQFF.

The chain has TRBV7-9 and TRBJ1-1, with D hard to call. The germline V and J ends were trimmed by 7 bases and 12 bases, with 18 bases remaining between them. Per germline, CDR1 SEHNR and CDR2 FQNEAQ (reference sequence). The CDR3 sequence is 12 residues long. This CDR3 reads CASTISSVVTFF. For the CDR3, the DNA is TGTGCCAGCACCATATCCTCGGTCGTGACTTTCTTT.

The chain carries TRBV4-1 and TRBJ1-1; D remains ambiguous. Germline V gives CDR1 MGHRA, CDR2 YSYEKL. Deletions cut 4 bases from V and 8 bases from J, with 14 bases between. CDR3 length equals 13 residues. The chain's CDR3 is CASSLRAGWEAFF. In DNA, the CDR3 is TGCGCCAGCAGCCTCCGGGCGGGCTGGGAAGCTTTCTTT.

The chain has TRBV9 and TRBJ2-5; the D gene is possibly TRBD1 (5 bases). Trimming removed 0 bases at V and 3 bases at J, with 9 bases between. The CDR3 is 14 amino acids. Germline CDR1 is SGDLS and CDR2 is YYNGEE. CDR3 in amino acids: CASSVGSREETQYF. CDR3 nucleotide sequence: TGTGCCAGCAGCGTAGGTAGCAGGGAAGAGACCCAGTACTTC.

The rearrangement joins TRBV7-2 to TRBJ1-5; D might be TRBD1 (6 bases). Looked up from germline, CDR1 is SGHTA and CDR2 is FQGNSA. The length of the CDR3 is 13 residues. Trimming removed 5 bases from V and 5 bases from J, with 10 bases in between. The CDR3 region has the DNA TGTGCCAGCAGCCCCGGACAGCATCAGCCCCAGCATTTT. It is translated as CASSPGQHQPQHF.

The count of this clone is one. This chain links TRBV5-6 with TRBJ1-2; 8 nucleotides align to TRBD1. J lost 3 bases, V lost 3 bases, and 4 bases had no gene match. CDR3 length equals 14 residues. In germline, CDR1 is SGHDT, CDR2 YYEEEE. Here the CDR3 DNA reads TGTGCCAGCAGCTCCCCGGGACAGGACTATGGCTACACCTTC. This encodes CASSSPGQDYGYTF.

The chain carries TRBV6-1 and TRBJ1-5; weak D call: TRBD1 (6 bases). Trimming took 3 bases from V and 0 from J, leaving 15 bases between them. Germline V gene sequence: CDR1 MNHNS, CDR2 SASEGT. This CDR3 comprises 17 residues. Written as DNA, the CDR3 is TGTGCCAGCAGTGAGTTCGGACAGCCTTATAGCAATCAGCCCCAGCATTTT. Translation: CASSEFGQPYSNQPQHF.

The chain combines TRBV7-8 with TRBJ1-2, with a weak D call TRBD1 (5 bases). This CDR3 spans 13 amino acids. The germline V and J ends were trimmed by 4 bases and 4 bases, with 10 bases remaining between them. CDR1 is SGHVS, CDR2 FQNEAQ, per germline. The CDR3 DNA reads TGTGCCAGCAGCTCCAGGGCCTTCTATGGCTACACCTTC. It yields the protein CASSSRAFYGYTF.

V and J are TRBV10-1 and TRBJ2-5; tentatively, D is TRBD1 (8 bases). This CDR3 region has 15 residues. V lost 2 bases and J 1 base, leaving 11 bases between the germline ends. The V gene's germline CDR1 is WNHNN and CDR2 SYGVQD (reference sequence). The DNA of the CDR3 is TGCGCCAGCAGTGAGAACAGGGGGGGCCAAGAGACCCAGTACTTC. Amino acids: CASSENRGGQETQYF.

The chain employs TRBV9 and TRBJ1-2; D unclear. Germline values: CDR1 SGDLS, CDR2 YYNGEE. This CDR3 is built from 15 residues. Deletions cut 0 bases from V and 0 bases from J, with 9 bases between. Here the CDR3 DNA reads TGTGCCAGCAGCGTAGGGACGGGAGCTAACTATGGCTACACCTTC. Translating gives CASSVGTGANYGYTF.

The CDR3 DNA sequence: TGTGCCAGCAGTTTATACACTTTGAGGAGTAGTGGAAACACCATATATTTT. Its translation is CASSLYTLRSSGNTIYF. The V call is TRBV28, the J call TRBJ1-3; D unresolved. V shed 1 base and J shed 3 bases, with 16 bases lying between them. This CDR3 has 17 amino acids. Germline-derived CDR1 and CDR2 are MDHEN and SYDVKM.

The genes are TRBV5-1 and TRBJ1-2; 12 nucleotides match TRBD1. Looked up from germline, CDR1 is SGHRS and CDR2 is YFSETQ. Losses at the gene ends were 4 bases for V and 6 bases for J; bases not matched to a gene: 7. This CDR3 spans 15 amino acids. The CDR3 loop reads CASSTWGQGADGYTF. Written as DNA, the CDR3 is TGCGCCAGCAGCACGTGGGGACAGGGGGCTGATGGCTACACCTTC.

The rearrangement links TRBV28 to TRBJ2-7; D remains ambiguous. Trimming left V 5 bases short and J 3 bases short, with 5 bases between. CDR3 length equals 11 residues. The V gene's germline CDR1 is MDHEN and CDR2 SYDVKM. Here the CDR3 reads CASSAYYEQYF. The CDR3 DNA reads as TGTGCCAGCAGTGCCTACTACGAGCAGTACTTC.

CDR3 nucleotide sequence: TGCAGCGTTTCCCCGGGACAGGGATTAGGGGACAATCAGCCCCAGCATTTT. Translation gives CSVSPGQGLGDNQPQHF. The rearrangement joins TRBV29-1 to TRBJ1-5, with 9 bases aligning to TRBD1. Per the germline V gene, CDR1 is SQVTM and CDR2 is ANQGSEA. J was trimmed by 3 bases and V by 5 bases; bases with no gene match: 14. The CDR3 is made up of 17 amino acids.

The V and J genes are TRBV6-1 and TRBJ2-1; TRBD2 matches at 10 bases. CDR3 length: 13 amino acids. V gave up 10 bases and J gave up 7 bases; unmatched junction bases: 7. CDR1 and CDR2 (germline): MNHNS, SASEGT. CDR3 amino acids: CATGLADRNEQFF. The CDR3, as DNA: TGTGCCACCGGACTAGCGGATCGTAATGAGCAGTTCTTC.

Note on this clone: The identical CDR3 is also encoded by other nucleotide sequences in the sample. The rearrangement joins TRBV9 to TRBJ1-5; D possibly corresponds to TRBD1 (5 bases). This CDR3 is built from 14 residues. The germline V gene has CDR1 SGDLS and CDR2 YYNGEE. V dropped 0 bases and J dropped 5 bases, with 9 bases sitting between them. CDR3 protein: CASSVGQGDQPQHF. CDR3 nucleotide sequence: TGTGCCAGCAGCGTAGGTCAGGGTGATCAGCCCCAGCATTTT. The full variable domain, completed using reference TRBV9 and TRBJ1-5, is DSGVTQTPKHLITATGQRVTLRCSPRSGDLSVYWYQQSLDQGLQFLIQYYNGEERAKGNILERFSAQQFPDLHSELNLSSLELGDSALYFCASSVGQGDQPQHFGDGTRLSIL.

The chain links TRBV28 to TRBJ2-7, with 8 bases identical to TRBD2. With V trimmed by 0 bases and J by 6 bases, 4 bases remained unmatched. The CDR3 spans 14 residues. Germline CDR1 MDHEN, CDR2 SYDVKM. The CDR3 protein is CASSLWGLVSEQYF. CDR3 DNA: TGTGCCAGCAGTTTATGGGGACTAGTCTCCGAGCAGTACTTC.

The chain joins TRBV6-5 to TRBJ2-7, with 7 nucleotides matching TRBD2. This CDR3 is 15 amino acids long. V was pared by 4 bases and J by 0 bases, with 6 bases of the junction left unmatched. Germline values: CDR1 MNHEY, CDR2 SVGAGI. CDR3 in DNA: TGTGCCAGCAGTTTCATCGGGGGGAGCTCCTACGAGCAGTACTTC. It encodes CASSFIGGSSYEQYF.

This chain links TRBV2 with TRBJ1-2, with D possibly being TRBD1 (5 bases). V was clipped by 9 bases and J by 4 bases, with 21 bases between them. CDR3 length equals 15 residues. Per germline, CDR1 SNHLY and CDR2 FYNNEI. As DNA, the CDR3 is TGTGCCAGTCGGACACGGGTCCTCCACCGCTATGGCTACACCTTC. Translated: CASRTRVLHRYGYTF.

The rearrangement uses TRBV29-1 and TRBJ2-5; possibly TRBD2 for D (5 bases). The CDR3 is made up of 13 amino acids. The germline V gene encodes CDR1 SQVTM and CDR2 ANQGSEA. The ends were cut back, 4 bases at V and 4 bases at J, with 13 bases in the middle. For the CDR3, the DNA is TGCAGCGTTGCGGGGTTGTTATCAGAGACCCAGTACTTC. Translating it yields CSVAGLLSETQYF.

The J gene is TRBJ2-1, the V gene TRBV5-1, with 7 bases matching TRBD2. J gave up 6 bases and V 0 bases, and 6 bases lay outside the gene matches. This CDR3 comprises 15 residues. CDR1 is SGHRS and CDR2 is YFSETQ in the germline V gene. CDR3 nucleotide sequence: TGCGCCAGCAGCTTGGTTGCGGGAGAGGGCAATGAGCAGTTCTTC. Translating it yields CASSLVAGEGNEQFF.

CDR3 in amino acids: CASSRSVNQPQHF. In DNA form, the CDR3 reads TGTGCCAGCAGTCGATCGGTTAATCAGCCCCAGCATTTT. The rearrangement joins TRBV28 to TRBJ1-5, with D unresolved. Germline CDR1 is MDHEN and CDR2 is SYDVKM. Deletions cut 5 bases from V and 4 bases from J, with 9 bases between. This CDR3 has 13 residues.

V is TRBV19 and J is TRBJ2-5, with TRBD1 matching over 7 bases. Germline lookup yields CDR1 LNHDA and CDR2 SQIVND (reference sequence). The CDR3 is 13 amino acids. J lost 3 bases, V lost 6 bases, and 4 bases had no gene match. The CDR3 DNA reads TGTGCCAGTAGATTAGGGGGCGAAGAGACCCAGTACTTC. This codes for CASRLGGEETQYF.

This clone came up once. The CDR3 spells CASSLAGDEAFF. The CDR3 DNA sequence: TGCGCCAGCAGCTTGGCGGGGGACGAAGCTTTCTTT. The genes are TRBV5-1 and TRBJ1-1; tentative D call: TRBD1 (5 bases). Trimming cost V 0 bases and J 8 bases, with 8 bases left between them. This CDR3 spans 12 amino acids. CDR1 is SGHRS, CDR2 YFSETQ, per germline.

The chain couples TRBV19 to TRBJ2-5; possible D gene TRBD1, 6 bases. Trimming pared 5 bases from V and 3 bases from J, leaving 13 bases between. The germline V gene encodes CDR1 LNHDA and CDR2 SQIVND (reference sequence). The CDR3 contains 14 residues. The CDR3 region is CASSGPDREETQYF. CDR3 DNA: TGTGCCAGTAGTGGGCCGGACAGAGAAGAGACCCAGTACTTC.

The chain employs TRBV15 and TRBJ1-4; D call uncertain. CDR1 and CDR2 from the germline V gene are LNHNV and YYDKDF (reference sequence). Trimming removed 1 base from V and 13 bases from J, with 13 bases in between. The CDR3 is made up of 13 amino acids. The DNA of the CDR3 is TGTGCCACCAGCAGAGGGGGAGGGTTGAGACTGTTTTTT. Protein product: CATSRGGGLRLFF. Drawing the rest from reference TRBV15 and TRBJ1-4, the complete variable domain is DAMVIQNPRYQVTQFGKPVTLSCSQTLNHNVMYWYQQKSSQAPKLLFHYYDKDFNNEADTPDNFQSRRPNTSFCFLDIRSPGLGDTAMYLCATSRGGGLRLFFGSGTQLSVL.

This clone was observed a single time. The chain joins TRBV2 to TRBJ2-1; D is possibly TRBD2 (6 bases). Germline CDR1 and CDR2: SNHLY and FYNNEI. V shed 1 base and J shed 8 bases, with 12 bases lying between them. This CDR3 region has 14 residues. The CDR3 sequence: CASSEVGTPHEQFF. The CDR3 DNA is TGTGCCAGCAGTGAAGTTGGGACTCCCCATGAGCAGTTCTTC. The entire variable domain, with the rest obtained from reference TRBV2 and TRBJ2-1, is as follows: EPEVTQTPSHQVTQMGQEVILRCVPISNHLYFYWYRQILGQKVEFLVSFYNNEISEKSEIFDDQFSVERPDGSNFTLKIRSTKLEDSAMYFCASSEVGTPHEQFFGPGTRLTVL.

In this sample, this clone turned up once. The chain uses TRBV5-6 and TRBJ2-7, with 8 bases identical to TRBD1. This CDR3 has 14 residues. The V gene end was trimmed by 3 bases and the J gene end by 2 bases; junction bases not matched to a gene: 4. The germline gives CDR1 SGHDT, CDR2 YYEEEE. This CDR3 reads CASSSGTGPYEQYF. The CDR3 nucleotides are TGTGCCAGCAGCTCCGGGACAGGACCCTACGAGCAGTACTTC.

The V and J genes are TRBV9 and TRBJ1-2; D ambiguous. CDR1 SGDLS and CDR2 YYNGEE come from the germline V gene. The V and J ends lost 0 bases and 8 bases respectively, with 14 bases between them. The CDR3 extends over 14 amino acids. CDR3 protein: CASSVGHTAGGYTF. The CDR3, as DNA: TGTGCCAGCAGCGTAGGACACACCGCGGGGGGCTACACCTTC.

This clone showed up just a few times. The chain is built from TRBV5-4 and TRBJ2-2; no definite D call. This CDR3 has 14 residues. CDR1 is SGHNT, CDR2 YYREEE, per germline (reference sequence). Trimming left V 2 bases short and J 1 base short, with 6 bases between. CDR3 protein: CASSFKRNTGELFF. The CDR3 DNA reads TGTGCCAGCAGCTTTAAGCGGAACACCGGGGAGCTGTTTTTT.